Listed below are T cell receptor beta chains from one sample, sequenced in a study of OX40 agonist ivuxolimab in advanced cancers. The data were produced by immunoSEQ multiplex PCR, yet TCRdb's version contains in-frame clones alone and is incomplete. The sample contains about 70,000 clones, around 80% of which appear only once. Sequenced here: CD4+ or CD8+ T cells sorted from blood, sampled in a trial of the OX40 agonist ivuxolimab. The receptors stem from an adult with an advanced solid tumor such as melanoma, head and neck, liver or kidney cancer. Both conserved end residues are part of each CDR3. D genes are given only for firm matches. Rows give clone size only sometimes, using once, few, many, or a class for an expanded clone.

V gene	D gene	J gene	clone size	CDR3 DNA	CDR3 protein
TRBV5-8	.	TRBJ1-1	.	TGTGCCAGCAGCTTTGCCGCCGTACCTTTCTTT	CASSFAAVPFF
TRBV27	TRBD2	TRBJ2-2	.	TGTGCCAGCAGTTTAATTTTTTCGCGGCTAGCGGGAGGGCCGCGGGGGGAGCTGTTTTTT	CASSLIFSRLAGGPRGELFF
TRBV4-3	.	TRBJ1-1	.	TGCGCCAGCAGCCAGAGGGGCAGGGCTACTGAAGCTTTCTTT	CASSQRGRATEAFF
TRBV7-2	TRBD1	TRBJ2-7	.	TGTGCCAGCAGCTCCGACAGGGTGAGGTACGAGCAGTACTTC	CASSSDRVRYEQYF
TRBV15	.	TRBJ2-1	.	TGTGCCACCAGCAGGGACCAAAATACGAATGAGCAGTTCTTC	CATSRDQNTNEQFF
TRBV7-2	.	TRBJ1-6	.	TGTGCCAGCAGCTTCGGGCAGGGTAGTTCACCCCTCCACTTT	CASSFGQGSSPLHF
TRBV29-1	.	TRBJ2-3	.	TGCAGCGTTGATTTAACTTCCCGATCCACAGATACGCAGTATTTT	CSVDLTSRSTDTQYF
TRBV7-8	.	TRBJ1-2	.	TGTGCCAGCAGCTTAGAAGGAGGGGAGCTAAGGGGCTACACCTTC	CASSLEGGELRGYTF
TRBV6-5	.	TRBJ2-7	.	TGTGCCAGCAGTTACGGGGGGGACACCAACTACGAGCAGTACTTC	CASSYGGDTNYEQYF
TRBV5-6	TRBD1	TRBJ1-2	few	TGTGCCAGCAGTTCCGGGACAGGAGTCTATGGCTACACCTTC	CASSSGTGVYGYTF
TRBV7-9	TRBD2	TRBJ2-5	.	TGTGCCAGCAGTCTACGGACTAGTCAAGGGACCCAGTACTTC	CASSLRTSQGTQYF
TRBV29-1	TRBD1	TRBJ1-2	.	TGCAGCGCCGACAGGGCCCCTGGGAACTATGGCTACACCTTC	CSADRAPGNYGYTF
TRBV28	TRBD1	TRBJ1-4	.	TGTGCCAGCAGTTTTAATTTCGACAGGGCTGATGAAAAACTGTTTTTT	CASSFNFDRADEKLFF
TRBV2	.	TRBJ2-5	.	TGTGCCAGCAGTGGTGCAGGGAGGACTTATCAAGAGACCCAGTACTTC	CASSGAGRTYQETQYF
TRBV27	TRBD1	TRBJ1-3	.	TGTGCCAGCAGCCCAAGACAGGGATGGACTGGAAACACCATATATTTT	CASSPRQGWTGNTIYF
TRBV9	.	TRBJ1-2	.	TGTGCCAGCACCTCGGGACACGGAACGTATGGCTACACCTTC	CASTSGHGTYGYTF
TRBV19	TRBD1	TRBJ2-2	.	TGTGCCAGTAGTCGACAGGGGGCGAACACCGGGGAGCTGTTTTTT	CASSRQGANTGELFF
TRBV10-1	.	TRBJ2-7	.	TGCGCCAGCACTCCGGATTTGTCTACCGAGCAGTACTTC	CASTPDLSTEQYF
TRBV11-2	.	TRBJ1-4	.	TGTGCCAGCAGCCCTAGCGGCGCGTATAATGAAAAACTGTTTTTT	CASSPSGAYNEKLFF
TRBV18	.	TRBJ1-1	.	TGTGCCAGCTCGCAGGCCATCATGAACACTGAAGCTTTCTTT	CASSQAIMNTEAFF
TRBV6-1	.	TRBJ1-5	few	TGTGCCAGCAGTGAAAATGTGGCCAGTTCCGTGGGGCAGCCCCAGCATTTT	CASSENVASSVGQPQHF
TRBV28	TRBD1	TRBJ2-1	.	TGTGCCGCAAGGGACAGCTACAATGAGCAGTTCTTC	CAARDSYNEQFF
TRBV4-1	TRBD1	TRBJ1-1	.	TGCGCCAGCAGCCACCGCTCACAGGGGGTGGGCACTGAAGCTTTCTTT	CASSHRSQGVGTEAFF
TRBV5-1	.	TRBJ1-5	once	TGCGCCAGCAGCTTGGGGCCAGTGGGCCCAGATCAGCCCCAGCATTTT	CASSLGPVGPDQPQHF
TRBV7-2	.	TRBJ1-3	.	TGTGCCAGCAGCCCCACAGGGATCGAGGGAAACACCATATATTTT	CASSPTGIEGNTIYF
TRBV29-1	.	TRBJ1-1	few	TGCAGCGTTGGGGCCAGCGGGACTGAAGCTTTCTTT	CSVGASGTEAFF
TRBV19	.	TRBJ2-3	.	TGTGCCAGTAGTATCTCCCAGGGTAGCACAGATACGCAGTATTTT	CASSISQGSTDTQYF
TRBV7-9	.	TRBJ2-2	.	TGTGCCAGCAGCTTAGCGCGGAACACCGGGGAGCTGTTTTTT	CASSLARNTGELFF
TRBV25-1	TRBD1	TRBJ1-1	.	TGTGCCAGCAGTGGGGGGACAGGGGAAGCTTTCTTT	CASSGGTGEAFF
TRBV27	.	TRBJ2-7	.	TGTGCCAGCAGTACCCGACAGGAAAAATACGAGCAGTACTTC	CASSTRQEKYEQYF
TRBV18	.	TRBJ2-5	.	TGTGCCAGCTCCAGAGGTCAAGAGACCCAGTACTTC	CASSRGQETQYF
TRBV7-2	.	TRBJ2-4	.	TGTGCCAGCAGCTTAGGGCGACTAGCCAAAAACATTCAGTACTTC	CASSLGRLAKNIQYF
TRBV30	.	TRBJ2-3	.	TGTGCCTGCGGGGGAAGCACAGATACGCAGTATTTT	CACGGSTDTQYF
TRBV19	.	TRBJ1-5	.	TGTGCCAGTAGGGCCGGGCAGACCCTTAATCAGCCCCAGCATTTT	CASRAGQTLNQPQHF
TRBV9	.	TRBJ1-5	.	TGTGCCAGCAGCGTAGACCCGGAGCAGCCCCAGCATTTT	CASSVDPEQPQHF
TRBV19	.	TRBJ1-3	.	TGTGCCACCCGGGACGCGAGGGGAAACACCATATATTTT	CATRDARGNTIYF
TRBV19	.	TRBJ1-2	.	TGTGCCAGTAGTACAGGGTTGGGGTATGGCTACACCTTC	CASSTGLGYGYTF
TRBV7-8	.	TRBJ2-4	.	TGTGCCAGCAGCCCGGGCGGTCGGAGTCTAGCCAAAAACATTCAGTACTTC	CASSPGGRSLAKNIQYF
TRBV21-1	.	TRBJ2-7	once	TGTGCCAGCAGCGGGTCCCGACAGGGGCCTTCTGTGTTCGAGCAGTACTTC	CASSGSRQGPSVFEQYF
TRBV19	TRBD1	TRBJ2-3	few	TGTGCCAGTTCAAAGGCCGCACCGGGACAGGGCCTAGATACGCAGTATTTT	CASSKAAPGQGLDTQYF
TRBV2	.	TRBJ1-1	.	TGTGCCCGCGCGGGGGGAGGGGGTACTGAAGCTTTCTTT	CARAGGGGTEAFF
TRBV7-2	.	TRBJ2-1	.	TGTGCCAGCAGCTTAGCGTCGGGGGCCTACAATGAGCAGTTCTTC	CASSLASGAYNEQFF
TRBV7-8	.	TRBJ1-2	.	TGTGCCAGCAGCGCTGGGATAGCGTTTTTTGGCTACACCTTC	CASSAGIAFFGYTF
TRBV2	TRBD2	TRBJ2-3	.	TGTGCCAGCAAGGGACTAGCGGGAGGGGGAGATACGCAGTATTTT	CASKGLAGGGDTQYF
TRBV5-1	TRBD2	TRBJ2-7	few	TGCGCCAGCAGCCTTTCCCTCCGCCGGGAGGGGCGGGAGCAGTACTTC	CASSLSLRREGREQYF
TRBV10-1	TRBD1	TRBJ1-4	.	TGCGCCAGCAGTGAGGAAATGACAGGGGACTTCGAAAAACTGTTTTTT	CASSEEMTGDFEKLFF
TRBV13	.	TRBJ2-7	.	TGTGCCAGCGCGCGGGACAGAAGCTACGAGCAGTACTTC	CASARDRSYEQYF
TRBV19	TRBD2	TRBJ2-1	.	TGTGCCAGTATTAGGGGAGGGAGTTATGAGCAGTTCTTC	CASIRGGSYEQFF
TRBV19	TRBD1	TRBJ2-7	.	TGTGCCAGTAGTATAGATCACAGGGGCGTCGAGCAGTACTTC	CASSIDHRGVEQYF
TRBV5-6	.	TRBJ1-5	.	TGTGCCAGCAGCTTAAGTCCCTCCAGCAATCAGCCCCAGCATTTT	CASSLSPSSNQPQHF
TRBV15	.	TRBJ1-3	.	TGTGCCACCAGCAGAGTGTTACTCTCTGGAAACACCATATATTTT	CATSRVLLSGNTIYF
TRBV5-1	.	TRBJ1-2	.	TGCGCCAGCAGCCCGGACGGACTTGGGGGCTATGGCTACACCTTC	CASSPDGLGGYGYTF
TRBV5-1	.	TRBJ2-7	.	TGCGCCAGCAGCTTACCCTCAGTGGGTTCCTACGAGCAGTACTTC	CASSLPSVGSYEQYF
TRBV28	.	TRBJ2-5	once	TGTGCCAGCAGTCCTCAGCAAGAGACCCAGTACTTC	CASSPQQETQYF
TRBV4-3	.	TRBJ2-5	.	TGCGCCAGCAGCCAAGAGGCCCGGCGAGTAATTACCCAAGAGACCCAGTACTTC	CASSQEARRVITQETQYF